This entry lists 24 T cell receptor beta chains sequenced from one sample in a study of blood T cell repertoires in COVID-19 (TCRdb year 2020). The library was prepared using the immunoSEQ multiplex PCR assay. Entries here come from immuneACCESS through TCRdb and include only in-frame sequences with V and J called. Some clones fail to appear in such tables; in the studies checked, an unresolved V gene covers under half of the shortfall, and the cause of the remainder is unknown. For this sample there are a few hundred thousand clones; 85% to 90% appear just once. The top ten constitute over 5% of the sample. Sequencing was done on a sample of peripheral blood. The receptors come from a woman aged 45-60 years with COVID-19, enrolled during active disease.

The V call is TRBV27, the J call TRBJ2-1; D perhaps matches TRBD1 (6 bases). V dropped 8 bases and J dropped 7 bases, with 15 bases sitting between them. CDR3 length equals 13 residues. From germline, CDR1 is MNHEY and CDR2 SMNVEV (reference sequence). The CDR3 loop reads CASVDLGANEQFF. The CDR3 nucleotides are TGTGCCAGCGTTGACCTGGGGGCGAATGAGCAGTTCTTC.

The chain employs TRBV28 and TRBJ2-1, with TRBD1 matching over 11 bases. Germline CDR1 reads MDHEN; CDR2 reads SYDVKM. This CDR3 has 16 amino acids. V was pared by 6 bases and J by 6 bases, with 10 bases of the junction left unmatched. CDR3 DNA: TGTGCCAGCAGCCTTGCCGGGACAGGGGGTCGCAATGAGCAGTTCTTC. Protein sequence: CASSLAGTGGRNEQFF. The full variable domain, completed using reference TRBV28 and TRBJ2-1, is DVKVTQSSRYLVKRTGEKVFLECVQDMDHENMFWYRQDPGLGLRLIYFSYDVKMKEKGDIPEGYSVSREKKERFSLILESASTNQTSMYLCASSLAGTGGRNEQFFGPGTRLTVL.

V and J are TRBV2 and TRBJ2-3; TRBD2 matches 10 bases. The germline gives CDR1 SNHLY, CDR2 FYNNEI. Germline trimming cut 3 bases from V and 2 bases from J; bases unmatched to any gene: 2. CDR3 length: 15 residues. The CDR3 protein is CASSDTSGNTDTQYF. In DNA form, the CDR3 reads TGTGCCAGCAGTGACACTAGCGGGAACACAGATACGCAGTATTTT.

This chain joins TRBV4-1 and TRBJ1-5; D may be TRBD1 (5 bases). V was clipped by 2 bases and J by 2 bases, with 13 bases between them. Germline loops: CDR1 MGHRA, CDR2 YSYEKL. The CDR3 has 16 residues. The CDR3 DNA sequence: TGCGCCAGCAGCCAAAGGTCAGGGATCGGCAATCAGCCCCAGCATTTT. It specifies CASSQRSGIGNQPQHF.

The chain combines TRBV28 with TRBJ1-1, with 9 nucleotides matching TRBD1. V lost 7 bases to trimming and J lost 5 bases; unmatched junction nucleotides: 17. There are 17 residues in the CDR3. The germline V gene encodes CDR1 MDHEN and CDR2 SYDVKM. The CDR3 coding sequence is TGTGCCAGCAATGTAGCTAAAATGTCCGGGACAGGGACTGAAGCTTTCTTT. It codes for CASNVAKMSGTGTEAFF.

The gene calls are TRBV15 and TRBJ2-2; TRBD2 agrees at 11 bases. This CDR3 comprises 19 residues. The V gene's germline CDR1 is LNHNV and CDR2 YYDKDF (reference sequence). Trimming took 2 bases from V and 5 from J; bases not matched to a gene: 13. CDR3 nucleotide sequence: TGTGCCACCAGCAGACCTCAGGAGGGCCTAGCGGGAGGAACCGGGGAGCTGTTTTTT. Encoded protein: CATSRPQEGLAGGTGELFF.

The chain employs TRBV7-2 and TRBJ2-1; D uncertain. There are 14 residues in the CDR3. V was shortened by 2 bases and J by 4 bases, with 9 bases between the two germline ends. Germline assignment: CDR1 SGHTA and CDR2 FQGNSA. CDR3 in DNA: TGTGCCAGCAGCTTACTCTACCCGTACAATGAGCAGTTCTTC. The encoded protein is CASSLLYPYNEQFF.

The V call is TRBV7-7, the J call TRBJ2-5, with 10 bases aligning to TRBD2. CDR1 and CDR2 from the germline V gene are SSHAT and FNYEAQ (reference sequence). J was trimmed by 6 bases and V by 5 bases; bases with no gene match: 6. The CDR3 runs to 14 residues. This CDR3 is CASSRAGGTQTQYF. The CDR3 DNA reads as TGTGCCAGCAGCCGAGCGGGGGGGACCCAGACCCAGTACTTC.

CDR3 DNA sequence: TGTGCCAGCAGCGCCAGTAAGGGACAACATAATTCACCCCTCCACTTT. Translating gives CASSASKGQHNSPLHF. The chain is built from TRBV9 and TRBJ1-6; maybe TRBD1 (6 bases). The CDR3 extends over 16 amino acids. Germline V gene data show CDR1 as SGDLS and CDR2 as YYNGEE. V lost 3 bases and J 5 bases, leaving 15 bases between the germline ends.

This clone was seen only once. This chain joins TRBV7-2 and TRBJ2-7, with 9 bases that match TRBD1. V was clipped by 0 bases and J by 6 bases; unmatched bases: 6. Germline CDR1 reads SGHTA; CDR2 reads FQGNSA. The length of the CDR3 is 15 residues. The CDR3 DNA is TGTGCCAGCAGCTTAGCCGGGACAGGGCCGAGCGAGCAGTACTTC. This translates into CASSLAGTGPSEQYF.

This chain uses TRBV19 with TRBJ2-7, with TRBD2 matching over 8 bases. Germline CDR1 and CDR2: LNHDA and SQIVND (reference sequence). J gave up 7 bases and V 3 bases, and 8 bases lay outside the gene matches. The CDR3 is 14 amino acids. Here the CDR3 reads CASSITSGPPEQYF. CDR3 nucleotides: TGTGCCAGTAGTATTACTAGCGGCCCGCCAGAGCAGTACTTC.

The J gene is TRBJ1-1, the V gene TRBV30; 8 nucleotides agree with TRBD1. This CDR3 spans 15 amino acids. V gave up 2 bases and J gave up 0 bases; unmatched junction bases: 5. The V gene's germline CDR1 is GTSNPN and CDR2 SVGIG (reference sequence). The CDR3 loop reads CAWSPMGQVNTEAFF. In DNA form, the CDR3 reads TGTGCCTGGAGTCCGATGGGACAGGTGAACACTGAAGCTTTCTTT.

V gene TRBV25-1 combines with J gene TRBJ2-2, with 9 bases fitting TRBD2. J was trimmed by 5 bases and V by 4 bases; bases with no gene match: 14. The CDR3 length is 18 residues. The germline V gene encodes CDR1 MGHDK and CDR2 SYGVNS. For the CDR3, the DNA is TGTGCCAGCAGTGCCCACAACTTAGCGGGAGCGGGAACCGGGGAGCTGTTTTTT. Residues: CASSAHNLAGAGTGELFF.

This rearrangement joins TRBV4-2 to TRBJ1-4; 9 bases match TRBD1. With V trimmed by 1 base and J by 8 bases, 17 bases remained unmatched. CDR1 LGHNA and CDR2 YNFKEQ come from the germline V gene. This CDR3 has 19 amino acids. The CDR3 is CASSQVSGTGLTSGEKLFF. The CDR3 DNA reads TGTGCCAGCAGCCAAGTGTCCGGGACAGGGCTAACCTCTGGCGAAAAACTGTTTTTT.

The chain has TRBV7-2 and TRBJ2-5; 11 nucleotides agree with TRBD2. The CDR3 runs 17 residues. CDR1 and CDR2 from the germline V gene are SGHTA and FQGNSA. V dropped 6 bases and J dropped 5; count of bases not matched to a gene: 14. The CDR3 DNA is TGTGCCAGCAGTTTTATAGCGGGAGGGCCTCTGAGTGAGACCCAGTACTTC. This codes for CASSFIAGGPLSETQYF.

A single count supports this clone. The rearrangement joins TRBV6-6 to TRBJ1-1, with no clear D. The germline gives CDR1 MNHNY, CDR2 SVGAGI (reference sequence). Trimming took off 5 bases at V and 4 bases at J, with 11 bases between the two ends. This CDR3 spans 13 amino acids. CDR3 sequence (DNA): TGTGCCAGCAGTCCCCTGTCGGTCACTGAAGCTTTCTTT. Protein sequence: CASSPLSVTEAFF.

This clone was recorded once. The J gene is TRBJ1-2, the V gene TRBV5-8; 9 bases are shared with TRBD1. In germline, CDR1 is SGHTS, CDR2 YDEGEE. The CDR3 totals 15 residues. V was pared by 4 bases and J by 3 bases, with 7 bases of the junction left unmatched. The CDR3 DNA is TGTGCCAGCAGCCAAGGACAGGGGTTATACTATGGCTACACCTTC. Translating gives CASSQGQGLYYGYTF.

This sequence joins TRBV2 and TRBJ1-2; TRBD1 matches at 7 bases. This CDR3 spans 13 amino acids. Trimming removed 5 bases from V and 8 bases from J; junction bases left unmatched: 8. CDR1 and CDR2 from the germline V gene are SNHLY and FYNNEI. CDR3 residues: CASSTRQGGGYTF. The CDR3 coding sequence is TGTGCCAGCAGTACCCGACAGGGTGGAGGCTACACCTTC.

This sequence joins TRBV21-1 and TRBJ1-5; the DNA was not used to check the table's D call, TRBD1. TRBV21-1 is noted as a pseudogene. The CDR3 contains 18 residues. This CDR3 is CASSKSRYPPQKFQPQHF. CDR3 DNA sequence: TGTGCCAGCAGCAAAAGTCGTTACCCTCCTCAGAAGTTCCAGCCCCAGCATTTT.

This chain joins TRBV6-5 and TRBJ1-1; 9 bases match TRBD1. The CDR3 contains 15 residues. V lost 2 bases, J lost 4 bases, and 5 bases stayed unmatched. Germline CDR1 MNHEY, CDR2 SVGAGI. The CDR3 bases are TGTGCCAGCAGTTACCAACAGGGGGCGAGCACTGAAGCTTTCTTT. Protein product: CASSYQQGASTEAFF.

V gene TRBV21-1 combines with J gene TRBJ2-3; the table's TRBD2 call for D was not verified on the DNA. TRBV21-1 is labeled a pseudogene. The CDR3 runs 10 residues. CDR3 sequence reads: CAIPTDTQYF. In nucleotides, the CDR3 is TGTGCCATCCCGACAGATACGCAGTATTTT.

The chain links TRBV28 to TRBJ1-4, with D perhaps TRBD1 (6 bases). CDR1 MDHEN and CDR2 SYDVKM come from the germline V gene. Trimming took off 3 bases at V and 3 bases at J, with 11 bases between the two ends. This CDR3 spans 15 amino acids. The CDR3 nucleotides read TGTGCCAGCAGTTTCAGGACAGCTGCTAATGAAAAACTGTTTTTT. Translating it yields CASSFRTAANEKLFF.

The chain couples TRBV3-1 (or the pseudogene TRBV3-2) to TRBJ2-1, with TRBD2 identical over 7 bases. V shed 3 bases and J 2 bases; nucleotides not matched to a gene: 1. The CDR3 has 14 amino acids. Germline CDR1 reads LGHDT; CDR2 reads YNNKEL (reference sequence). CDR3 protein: CASSQSGAYNEQFF. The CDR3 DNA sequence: TGTGCCAGCAGCCAGAGCGGGGCCTACAATGAGCAGTTCTTC.

CDR3 sequence (DNA): TGTGCCAGCAGCCTCCGACAGGGGTCTTATGGCTACACCTTC. Translated: CASSLRQGSYGYTF. The chain is built from TRBV28 and TRBJ1-2; 8 bases map to TRBD1. Germline V gene sequence: CDR1 MDHEN, CDR2 SYDVKM. The trim removed 6 bases at V and 5 bases at J, leaving 8 bases unmatched. The CDR3 sequence is 14 residues long.